The source of this T cell receptor (beta chain) is a study of shared clonotypes between healthy human individuals. About the research overall: Each donor contributed plates that comprised three CD4 naive, three CD4 memory, two CD8 naive and one CD8 memory. General study results and limits: A generally larger estimated richness was seen in naive subsets than in memory subsets.

The CDR3 sequence is 15 residues long. CDR1 and CDR2 (germline): SGHTA, FQGNSA. V lost 4 bases and J 1 base, leaving 12 bases between the germline ends. As regards this clone: No antigen is known for it.

The sorted-subset replicate PCRs were given about 200 ng DNA, which is 30,000 or so T cell genomes. Method: immunoSEQ multiplex PCR; TCRdb's copy keeps in-frame clones and lacks some. The sample consists of 300,000 to 400,000 clones, around 70% of them appearing once. This clonotype was obtained from a man aged 30-40 years in good health. The specimen sequenced was memory CD4+ T cells sorted from blood. Subset: CD45RA-negative fraction. The gene calls are TRBV7-2 and TRBJ2-3; TRBD2 is a possible D gene (6 bases). CDR3 in DNA: TGTGCCAGCAGCTCGGGGACTTCCCGCACAGATACGCAGTATTTT. As protein: CASSSGTSRTDTQYF. The full variable domain, in which reference TRBV7-2 and TRBJ2-3 provide the parts outside the CDR3, is GAGVSQSPSNKVTEKGKDVELRCDPISGHTALYWYRQSLGQGLEFLIYFQGNSAPDKSGLPSDRFSAERTGGSVSTLTIQRTQQEDSAVYLCASSSGTSRTDTQYFGPGTRLTVL.